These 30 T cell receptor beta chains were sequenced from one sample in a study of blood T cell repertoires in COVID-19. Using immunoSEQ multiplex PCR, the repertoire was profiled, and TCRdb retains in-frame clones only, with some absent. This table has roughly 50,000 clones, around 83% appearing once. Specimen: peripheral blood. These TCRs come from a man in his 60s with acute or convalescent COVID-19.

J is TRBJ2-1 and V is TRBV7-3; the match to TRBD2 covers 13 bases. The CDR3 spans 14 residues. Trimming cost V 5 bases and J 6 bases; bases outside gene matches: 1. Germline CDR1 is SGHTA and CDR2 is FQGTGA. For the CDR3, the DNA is TGTGCCAGCAGCCGGACTAGCGGGAGCAATGAGCAGTTCTTC. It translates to CASSRTSGSNEQFF. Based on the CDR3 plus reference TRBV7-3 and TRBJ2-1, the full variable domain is GAGVSQTPSNKVTEKGKYVELRCDPISGHTALYWYRQSLGQGPEFLIYFQGTGAADDSGLPNDRFFAVRPEGSVSTLKIQRTERGDSAVYLCASSRTSGSNEQFFGPGTRLTVL.

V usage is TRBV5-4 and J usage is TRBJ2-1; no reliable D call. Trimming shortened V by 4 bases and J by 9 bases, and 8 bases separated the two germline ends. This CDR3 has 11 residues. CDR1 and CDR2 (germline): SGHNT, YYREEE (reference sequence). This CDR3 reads CASSAYSEQFF. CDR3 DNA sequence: TGTGCCAGCAGCGCCTATAGTGAGCAGTTCTTC.

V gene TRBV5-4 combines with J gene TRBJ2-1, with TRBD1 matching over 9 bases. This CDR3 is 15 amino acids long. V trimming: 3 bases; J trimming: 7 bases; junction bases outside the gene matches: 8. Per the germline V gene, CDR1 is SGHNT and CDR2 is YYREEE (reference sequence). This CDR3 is CASSSGTGTTNEQFF. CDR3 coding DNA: TGTGCCAGCAGCTCCGGGACAGGGACGACAAATGAGCAGTTCTTC.

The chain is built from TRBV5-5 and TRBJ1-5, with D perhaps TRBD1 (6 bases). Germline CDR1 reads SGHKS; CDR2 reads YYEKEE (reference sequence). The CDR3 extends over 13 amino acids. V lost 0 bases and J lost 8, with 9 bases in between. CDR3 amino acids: CASSLGGLKPQHF. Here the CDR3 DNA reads TGTGCCAGCAGCTTGGGGGGGCTGAAGCCCCAGCATTTT.

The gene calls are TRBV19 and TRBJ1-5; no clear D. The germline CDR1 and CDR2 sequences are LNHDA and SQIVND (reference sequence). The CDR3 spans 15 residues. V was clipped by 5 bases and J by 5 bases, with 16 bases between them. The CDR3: CASSGLSDYYQPQHF. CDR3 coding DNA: TGTGCCAGTAGTGGACTTTCGGACTATTATCAGCCCCAGCATTTT.

Written as DNA, the CDR3 is TGTGCCAGTAGTACCCTAATTGACACTGAAGCTTTCTTT. This translates into CASSTLIDTEAFF. This chain connects TRBV19 to TRBJ1-1; the D is unclear. The germline V gene encodes CDR1 LNHDA and CDR2 SQIVND (reference sequence). V was trimmed by 4 bases and J by 3 bases, leaving 9 bases between them. The CDR3 totals 13 residues.

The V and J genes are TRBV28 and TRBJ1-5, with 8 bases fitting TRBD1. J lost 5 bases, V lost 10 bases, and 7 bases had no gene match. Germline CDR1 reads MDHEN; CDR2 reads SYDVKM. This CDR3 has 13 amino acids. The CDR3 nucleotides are TGTGCCATTACAGGGGGAACAGATCAGCCCCAGCATTTT. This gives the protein CAITGGTDQPQHF.

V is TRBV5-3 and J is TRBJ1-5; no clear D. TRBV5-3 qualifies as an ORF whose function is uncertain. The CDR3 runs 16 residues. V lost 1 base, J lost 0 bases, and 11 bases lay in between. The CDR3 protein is CARSLLSPVSNQPQHF. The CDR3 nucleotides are TGTGCCAGAAGCTTGCTCTCGCCGGTTAGCAATCAGCCCCAGCATTTT.

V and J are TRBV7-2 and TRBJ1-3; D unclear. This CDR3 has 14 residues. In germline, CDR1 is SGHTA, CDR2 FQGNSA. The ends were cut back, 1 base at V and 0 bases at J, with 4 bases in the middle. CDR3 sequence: CASSLGISGNTIYF. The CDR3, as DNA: TGTGCCAGCAGCTTAGGTATCTCTGGAAACACCATATATTTT.

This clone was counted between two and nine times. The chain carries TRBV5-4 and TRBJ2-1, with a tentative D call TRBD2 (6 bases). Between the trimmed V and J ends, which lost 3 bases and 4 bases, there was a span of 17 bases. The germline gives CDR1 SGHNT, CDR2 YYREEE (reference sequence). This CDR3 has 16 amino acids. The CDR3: CASSSTSRGVYNEQFF. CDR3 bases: TGTGCCAGCAGCTCGACTAGTCGTGGGGTTTACAATGAGCAGTTCTTC.

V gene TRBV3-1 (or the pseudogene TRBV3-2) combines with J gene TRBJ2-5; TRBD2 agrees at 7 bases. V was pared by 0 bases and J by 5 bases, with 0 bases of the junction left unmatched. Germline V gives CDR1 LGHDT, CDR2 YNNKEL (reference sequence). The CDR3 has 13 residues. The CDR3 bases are TGTGCCAGCAGCCAAGAGGGAGGGGAGACCCAGTACTTC. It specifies CASSQEGGETQYF.

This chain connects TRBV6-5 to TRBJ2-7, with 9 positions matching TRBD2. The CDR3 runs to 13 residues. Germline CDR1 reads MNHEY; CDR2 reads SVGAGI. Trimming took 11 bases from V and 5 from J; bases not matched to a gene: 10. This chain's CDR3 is CAGGLARGNEQYF. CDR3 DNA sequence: TGTGCCGGGGGACTAGCCAGAGGGAACGAGCAGTACTTC.

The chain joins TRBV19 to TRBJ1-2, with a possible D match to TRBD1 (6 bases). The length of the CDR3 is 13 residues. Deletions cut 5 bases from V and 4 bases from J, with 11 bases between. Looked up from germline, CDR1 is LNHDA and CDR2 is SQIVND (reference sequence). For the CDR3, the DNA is TGTGCCAGTAGTGCCAGGGGTTCCTATGGCTACACCTTC. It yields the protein CASSARGSYGYTF. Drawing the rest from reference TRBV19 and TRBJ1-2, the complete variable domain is DGGITQSPKYLFRKEGQNVTLSCEQNLNHDAMYWYRQDPGQGLRLIYYSQIVNDFQKGDIAEGYSVSREKKESFPLTVTSAQKNPTAFYLCASSARGSYGYTFGSGTRLTVV.

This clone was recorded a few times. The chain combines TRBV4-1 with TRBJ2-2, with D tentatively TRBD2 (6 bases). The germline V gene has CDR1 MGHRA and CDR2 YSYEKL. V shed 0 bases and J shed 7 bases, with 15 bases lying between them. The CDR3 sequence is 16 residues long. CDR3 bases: TGCGCCAGCAGCCAAGAAATGGCGGGGCGGAACGGGGAGCTGTTTTTT. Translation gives CASSQEMAGRNGELFF.

The CDR3 protein is CASSQDPGRSYEQYF. The CDR3 coding sequence is TGTGCCAGCAGCCAAGATCCGGGGAGATCCTACGAGCAGTACTTC. The V gene is TRBV3-1 (or the pseudogene TRBV3-2), the J gene TRBJ2-7; a possible D gene is TRBD2 (5 bases). The CDR3 consists of 15 residues. Germline lookup yields CDR1 LGHDT and CDR2 YNNKEL (reference sequence). The V end lost 0 bases, the J end lost 1 base, and 10 bases lay between the germline ends.

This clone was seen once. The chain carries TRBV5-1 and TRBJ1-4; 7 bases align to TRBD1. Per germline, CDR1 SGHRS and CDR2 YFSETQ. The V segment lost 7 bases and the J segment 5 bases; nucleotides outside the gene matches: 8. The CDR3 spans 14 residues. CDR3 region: CASSTTGQNEKLFF. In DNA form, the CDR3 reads TGCGCCAGCTCGACGACAGGGCAAAATGAAAAACTGTTTTTT.

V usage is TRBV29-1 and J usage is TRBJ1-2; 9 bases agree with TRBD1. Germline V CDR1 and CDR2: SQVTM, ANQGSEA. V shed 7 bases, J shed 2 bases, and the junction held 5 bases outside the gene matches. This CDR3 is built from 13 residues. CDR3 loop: CSASTGGNYGYTF. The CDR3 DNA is TGCAGCGCGTCGACAGGGGGAAACTATGGCTACACCTTC.

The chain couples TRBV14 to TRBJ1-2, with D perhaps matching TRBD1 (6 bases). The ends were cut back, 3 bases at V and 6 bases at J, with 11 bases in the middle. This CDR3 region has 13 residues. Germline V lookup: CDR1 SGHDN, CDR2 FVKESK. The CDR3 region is CASSQGARHGYTF. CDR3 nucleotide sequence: TGTGCCAGCAGCCAGGGGGCGAGGCATGGCTACACCTTC.

The CDR3 DNA follows: TGTGCCAGCAGCCAAGGGATGTACTCGGGGGGTGAGCAGTTCTTC. Translated: CASSQGMYSGGEQFF. This chain links TRBV14 with TRBJ2-1, with TRBD2 identical over 7 bases. This CDR3 comprises 15 residues. Germline V lookup: CDR1 SGHDN, CDR2 FVKESK. V dropped 1 base and J dropped 9; count of bases not matched to a gene: 9.

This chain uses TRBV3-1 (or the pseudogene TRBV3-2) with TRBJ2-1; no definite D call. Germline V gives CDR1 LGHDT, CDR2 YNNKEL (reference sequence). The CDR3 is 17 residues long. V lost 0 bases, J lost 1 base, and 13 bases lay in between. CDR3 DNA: TGTGCCAGCAGCCAAGATCGGGTGGGTTTGTCCTACAATGAGCAGTTCTTC. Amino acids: CASSQDRVGLSYNEQFF.

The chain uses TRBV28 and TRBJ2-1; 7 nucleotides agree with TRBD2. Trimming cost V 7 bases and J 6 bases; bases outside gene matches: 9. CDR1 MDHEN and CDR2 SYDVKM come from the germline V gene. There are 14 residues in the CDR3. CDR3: CASTIGTIFNEQFF. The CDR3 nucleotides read TGTGCCAGCACCATCGGGACTATCTTCAATGAGCAGTTCTTC.

The chain's CDR3 is CAWSGGTVTSQQYF. The CDR3 DNA reads as TGTGCCTGGAGTGGGGGGACAGTGACCTCCCAGCAGTACTTC. The chain employs TRBV30 and TRBJ2-7, with 7 bases aligning to TRBD1. The junction had 11 bases not matched to a gene; V was cut back by 1 base and J by 8 bases. The CDR3 is 14 amino acids. Germline CDR1 and CDR2: GTSNPN and SVGIG (reference sequence). Combining the CDR3 with reference TRBV30 and TRBJ2-7 gives the whole variable domain SQTIHQWPATLVQPVGSPLSLECTVEGTSNPNLYWYRQAAGRGLQLLFYSVGIGQISSEVPQNLSASRPQDRQFILSSKKLLLSDSGFYLCAWSGGTVTSQQYFGPGTRLTVT.

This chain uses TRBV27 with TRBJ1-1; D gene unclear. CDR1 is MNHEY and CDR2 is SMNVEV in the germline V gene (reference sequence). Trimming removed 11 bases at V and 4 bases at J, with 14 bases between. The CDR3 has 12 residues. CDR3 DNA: TGTGCCTCCCGGGATTTGGGCACTGAAGCTTTCTTT. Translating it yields CASRDLGTEAFF.

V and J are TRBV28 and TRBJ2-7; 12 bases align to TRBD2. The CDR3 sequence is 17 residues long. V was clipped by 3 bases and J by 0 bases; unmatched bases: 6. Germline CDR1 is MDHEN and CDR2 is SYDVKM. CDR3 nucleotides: TGTGCCAGCAGTTTCTTCCGGACTAGCGGGACCTCCTACGAGCAGTACTTC. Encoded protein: CASSFFRTSGTSYEQYF.

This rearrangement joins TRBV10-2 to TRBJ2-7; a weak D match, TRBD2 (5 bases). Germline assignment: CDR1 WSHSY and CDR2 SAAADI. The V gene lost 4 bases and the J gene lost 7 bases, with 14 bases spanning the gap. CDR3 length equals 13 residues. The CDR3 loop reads CASSGIRDQEQYF. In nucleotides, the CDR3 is TGCGCCAGCAGTGGAATCCGGGATCAGGAGCAGTACTTC.

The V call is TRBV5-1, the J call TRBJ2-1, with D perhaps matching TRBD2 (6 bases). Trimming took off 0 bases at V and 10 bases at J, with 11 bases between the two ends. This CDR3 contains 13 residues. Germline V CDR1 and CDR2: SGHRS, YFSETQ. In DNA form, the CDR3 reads TGCGCCAGCAGCTTGGAACTAGCTGGCGAGCAGTTCTTC. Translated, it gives CASSLELAGEQFF.

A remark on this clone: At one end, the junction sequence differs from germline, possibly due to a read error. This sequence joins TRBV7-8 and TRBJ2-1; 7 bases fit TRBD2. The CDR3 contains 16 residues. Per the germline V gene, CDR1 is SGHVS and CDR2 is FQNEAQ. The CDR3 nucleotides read TGTGCCAGCAGCTTAGGGACTAGACAGTCCTCCAATGAGCAGTTCTTC. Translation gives CASSLGTRQSSNEQFF.

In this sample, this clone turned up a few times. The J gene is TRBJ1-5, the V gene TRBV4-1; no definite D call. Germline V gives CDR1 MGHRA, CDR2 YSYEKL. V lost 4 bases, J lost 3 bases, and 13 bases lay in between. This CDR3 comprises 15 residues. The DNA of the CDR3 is TGCGCCAGCAGCCCGAGGGAGGGTTACAATCAGCCCCAGCATTTT. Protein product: CASSPREGYNQPQHF.

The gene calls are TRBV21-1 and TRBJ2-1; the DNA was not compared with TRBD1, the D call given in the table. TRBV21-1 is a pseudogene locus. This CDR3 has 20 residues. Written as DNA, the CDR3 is TGTGCCAGCAGCCGGATGAGGGGACAGGGGCGACCTGGGGTGAGCAATGAGCAGTTCTTC. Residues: CASSRMRGQGRPGVSNEQFF.

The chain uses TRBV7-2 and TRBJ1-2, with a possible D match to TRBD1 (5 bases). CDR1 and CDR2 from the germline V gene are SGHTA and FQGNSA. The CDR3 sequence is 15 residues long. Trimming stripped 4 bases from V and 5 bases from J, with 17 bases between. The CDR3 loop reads CASSSRVGLGYGYTF. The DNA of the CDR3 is TGTGCCAGCAGCTCCCGGGTGGGGCTCGGGTATGGCTACACCTTC.